What follows describes a single TCR beta chain. This sample stems from a study of T cell changes during pregnancy in multiple sclerosis. V dropped 3 bases and J dropped 2 bases, with 15 bases sitting between them. There are 16 residues in the CDR3. Germline values: CDR1 SGHNT, CDR2 YYREEE (reference sequence). Sequencing used immunoSEQ multiplex PCR; TCRdb keeps in-frame clones, though not all of them. The sample consists of under 75,000 clones, about 93% of them appearing once. The sequence was collected from a female donor with multiple sclerosis, enrolled in a pregnancy study. The specimen comprised CD4+ T cells from peripheral blood mononuclear cells, sampled after pregnancy. The chain employs TRBV5-4 and TRBJ2-1; a possible D gene is TRBD1 (5 bases). The CDR3 DNA is TGTGCCAGCAGCTCTGCCAGGGAACCGACCTACAATGAGCAGTTCTTC. It is translated as CASSSAREPTYNEQFF.